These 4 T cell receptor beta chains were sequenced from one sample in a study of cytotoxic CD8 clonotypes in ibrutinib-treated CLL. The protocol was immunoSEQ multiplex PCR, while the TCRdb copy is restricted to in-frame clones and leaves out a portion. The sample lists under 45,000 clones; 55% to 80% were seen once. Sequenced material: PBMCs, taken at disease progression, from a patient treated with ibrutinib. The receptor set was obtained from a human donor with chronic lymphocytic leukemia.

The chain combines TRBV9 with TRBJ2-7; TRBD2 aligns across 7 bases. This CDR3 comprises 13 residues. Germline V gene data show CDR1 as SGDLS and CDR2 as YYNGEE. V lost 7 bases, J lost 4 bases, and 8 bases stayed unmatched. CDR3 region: CASARGVGYEQYF. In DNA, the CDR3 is TGTGCCAGCGCCCGGGGGGTTGGGTACGAGCAGTACTTC.

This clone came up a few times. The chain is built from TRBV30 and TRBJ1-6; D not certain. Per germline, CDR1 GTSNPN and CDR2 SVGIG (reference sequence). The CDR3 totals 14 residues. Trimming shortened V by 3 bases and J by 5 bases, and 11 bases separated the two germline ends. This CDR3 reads CAWREEIHNSPLHF. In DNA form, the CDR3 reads TGTGCCTGGAGAGAGGAGATTCATAATTCACCCCTCCACTTT.

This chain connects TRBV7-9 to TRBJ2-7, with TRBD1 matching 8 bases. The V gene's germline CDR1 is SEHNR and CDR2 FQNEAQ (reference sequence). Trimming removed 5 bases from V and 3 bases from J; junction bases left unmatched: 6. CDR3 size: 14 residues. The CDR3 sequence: CASSADRGSYEQYF. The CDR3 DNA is TGTGCCAGCAGCGCCGACAGGGGAAGCTACGAGCAGTACTTC.

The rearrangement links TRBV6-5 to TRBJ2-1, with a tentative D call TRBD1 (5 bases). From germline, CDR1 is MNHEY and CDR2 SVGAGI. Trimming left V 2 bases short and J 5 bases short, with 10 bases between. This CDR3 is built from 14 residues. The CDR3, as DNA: TGTGCCAGCAGTTACGGGGTGGACAACAATGAGCAGTTCTTC. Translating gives CASSYGVDNNEQFF.